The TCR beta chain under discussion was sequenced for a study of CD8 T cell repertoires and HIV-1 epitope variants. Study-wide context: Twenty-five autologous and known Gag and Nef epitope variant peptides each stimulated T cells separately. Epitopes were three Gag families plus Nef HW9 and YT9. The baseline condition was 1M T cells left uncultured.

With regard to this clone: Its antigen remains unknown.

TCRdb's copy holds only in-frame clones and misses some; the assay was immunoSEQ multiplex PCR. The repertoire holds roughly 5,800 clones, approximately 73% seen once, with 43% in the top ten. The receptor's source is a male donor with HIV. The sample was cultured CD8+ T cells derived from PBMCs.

The CDR3 loop is CASSQERVGANVLTF. The CDR3 region has the DNA TGCGCCAGCAGCCAAGAAAGGGTGGGGGCCAACGTCCTGACTTTC. The chain employs TRBV4-3 and TRBJ2-6; D unclear. The CDR3 consists of 15 residues. V lost 0 bases and J lost 4, with 7 bases in between. CDR1 is LGHNA and CDR2 is YSLEER in the germline V gene.